This TCR beta chain was sequenced during a study of blood T cells in healthy people across ages. Study information: With template switching, about one barcoded beta molecule was captured per two T cells. Overall study findings and caveats: Researchers judged that diversity estimates from one million T cells fell short of true values.

A note on this clonotype: Its specificity is unknown.

The CDR3 sequence is 14 residues long. The germline CDR1 and CDR2 sequences are MNHNS and SASEGT. Using a J-beta primer mix together with a sample-barcoded 5' primer, a second PCR was run for roughly 7 to 11 cycles. TCRdb itself ran the 5' RACE reads through MiXCR, one entry per CDR3 protein. The sample lists around 800,000 distinct CDR3 sequences, about 55% occurring once. Per-sample PBMC isolation yielded at least 6.5 million cells. This chain uses TRBV6-1 with TRBJ2-4, with D unclear. The tail of the sequence fits TRBJ2-5 better, so the J call may be wrong. The sequence was collected from a man at least 80 years old in good health. Input material: blood. The CDR3 sequence: CASSETLPPETQYF. The CDR3 nucleotides are TGTGCCAGCAGTGAAACCCTACCCCCAGAGACCCAGTACTTC.